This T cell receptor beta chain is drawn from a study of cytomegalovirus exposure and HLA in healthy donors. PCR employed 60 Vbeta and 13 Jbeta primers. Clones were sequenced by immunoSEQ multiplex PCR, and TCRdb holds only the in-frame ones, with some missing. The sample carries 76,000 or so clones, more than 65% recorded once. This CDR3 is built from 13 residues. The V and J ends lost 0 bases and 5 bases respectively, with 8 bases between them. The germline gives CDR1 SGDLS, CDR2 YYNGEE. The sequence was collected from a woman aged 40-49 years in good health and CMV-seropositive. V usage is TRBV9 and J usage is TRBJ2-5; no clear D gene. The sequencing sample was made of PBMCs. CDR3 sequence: CASSVGLEETQYF. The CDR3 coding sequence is TGTGCCAGCAGCGTAGGACTGGAGGAGACCCAGTACTTC.